This T cell receptor beta chain was sequenced for a study of PD-1 blockade in classical Hodgkin lymphoma. Whole-study results and caveats: The causes of the repertoire differences, possibly disease activity or prior therapy, remain undefined. Relapsed/refractory patients reportedly had lower baseline diversity than newly diagnosed patients.

The data were produced by immunoSEQ multiplex PCR, yet TCRdb's version contains in-frame clones alone and is incomplete. Among around 3,400 clones, roughly 84% were seen once, and the ten largest hold more than 2%. CDR3 length equals 14 residues. V lost 3 bases and J lost 3; bases outside the gene matches: 5. The V gene's germline CDR1 is SNHLY and CDR2 FYNNEI. Comments on this clone: Its target is not known.

This sample's time point: newly diagnosed, previously untreated cHL patient sample. Thawed PBMCs were the source of CD4+ T cells, purified by magnetic negative selection. Newly diagnosed classical Hodgkin lymphoma PBMCs, still untreated, provided the comparison samples. The sequence was obtained from a human donor with classical Hodgkin lymphoma. V and J are TRBV2 and TRBJ2-7, with TRBD2 matching over 7 bases. Sequenced: CD4+ T cells from blood. CDR3 coding DNA: TGTGCCAGCAGTGAGGAGGGGAGGGGCTACGAGCAGTACTTC. This encodes CASSEEGRGYEQYF.